Listed below are T cell receptor beta chains from one sample, sequenced in a study of blood T cell repertoires in COVID-19. Profiled with immunoSEQ multiplex PCR; TCRdb holds only in-frame clones, not every one. The sample has 15,000 to 20,000 clones; roughly 89% are singletons. Material for sequencing was peripheral blood. Receptor source: a man in his 60s with active COVID-19. The CDR3 runs from the conserved cysteine through the conserved F or W. The order of the fields is J gene, V gene, D gene, clone size, CDR3 protein. A D gene is named only where the DNA matches it firmly. Clone size is shown for a subset of rows, as once, few, many or a class of expanded clone.

TRBJ1-6	TRBV9	-	-	CASSADRSSYNSPLHF
TRBJ1-1	TRBV12-3/TRBV12-4	-	-	CASSFRRGEAFF
TRBJ1-2	TRBV5-1	TRBD1	once	CASSLAAGTGYGYGYTF
TRBJ1-3	TRBV2	-	once	CASSSQISGNTIYF
TRBJ2-3	TRBV10-1	TRBD1	-	CAINGTGKNTDTQYF
TRBJ2-7	TRBV4-1	-	-	CASRKGVGLAYEQYF
TRBJ1-3	TRBV9	-	-	CASSVAGGTPGNTIYF
TRBJ1-6	TRBV11-2	TRBD1	-	CASKNWDQGAFNSPLHF
TRBJ1-1	TRBV24-1	TRBD1	-	CATSGGQGALNTEAFF
TRBJ2-5	TRBV19	TRBD2	-	CASSISGGEWETQYF
TRBJ2-3	TRBV7-6	-	-	CASSAGTSSTDTQYF
TRBJ2-6	TRBV11-2	-	-	CASSKIQGTGANVLTF
TRBJ2-2	TRBV11-2	TRBD2	-	CASRSPGGRDTGELFF
TRBJ2-5	TRBV5-1	TRBD2	-	CASSPGGRETQYF
TRBJ1-6	TRBV6-6	-	-	CASNPGHSSYNSPLHF
TRBJ1-2	TRBV5-1	-	-	CASSLQGRDSGYTF
TRBJ1-2	TRBV18	TRBD1	-	CASSPGTGGGYGYTF
TRBJ1-1	TRBV9	TRBD1	-	CASSVGDRNTEAFF
TRBJ2-5	TRBV15	-	-	CATSRDPPKETQYF
TRBJ2-5	TRBV5-1	TRBD2	-	CASSLSAGVQETQYF
TRBJ1-1	TRBV10-3	TRBD1	once	CAIRGAGDREGSTEAFF
TRBJ2-5	TRBV6-6	TRBD1	-	CASSYSDRGRTQYF
TRBJ1-2	TRBV5-4	-	-	CASSLRGDYGYTF
TRBJ2-1	TRBV5-1	TRBD2	-	CASSLGSSGYNEQFF
TRBJ2-3	TRBV20-1	-	-	CSASFIVGQGLPDTQYF
TRBJ1-6	TRBV19	-	-	CASSTKQNSPLHF
TRBJ2-3	TRBV7-3	TRBD2	-	CASSSSGGSTDTQYF
TRBJ2-1	TRBV27	TRBD1	-	CASSFPSGRGYNEQFF
TRBJ2-2	TRBV5-1	-	-	CASSFALQGNTGELFF
TRBJ2-5	TRBV15	TRBD1	-	CATRVGGQGRPETQYF
TRBJ1-4	TRBV4-1	-	-	CASSQWRGEKLFF
TRBJ1-3	TRBV27	TRBD1	-	CASRSGGDRVNTIYF
TRBJ2-1	TRBV10-2	-	-	CASSESTEYNEQFF
TRBJ2-2	TRBV4-1	-	few	CASSQVEGTGELFF
TRBJ1-4	TRBV29-1	-	-	CSVEPLEATNEKLFF
TRBJ1-5	TRBV19	-	-	CASSIMSWTASGQPQHF
TRBJ2-1	TRBV5-1	-	-	CASSLAGQEQFF
TRBJ1-6	TRBV27	TRBD1	-	CASSGQGLSPLHF
TRBJ2-5	TRBV24-1	-	-	CATSDPPEETQYF
TRBJ2-5	TRBV19	-	-	CASSMPGTGETQYF
TRBJ2-3	TRBV7-8	TRBD2	-	CASTLGGSTDTQYF
TRBJ2-2	TRBV5-1	-	-	CASSLKPTGGATGELFF
TRBJ1-5	TRBV4-2	-	few	CASSQGEFNQPQHF
TRBJ1-6	TRBV25-1	-	-	CASSRTHIDSPLHF
TRBJ1-2	TRBV19	-	-	CASTTIESGGDDGYTF